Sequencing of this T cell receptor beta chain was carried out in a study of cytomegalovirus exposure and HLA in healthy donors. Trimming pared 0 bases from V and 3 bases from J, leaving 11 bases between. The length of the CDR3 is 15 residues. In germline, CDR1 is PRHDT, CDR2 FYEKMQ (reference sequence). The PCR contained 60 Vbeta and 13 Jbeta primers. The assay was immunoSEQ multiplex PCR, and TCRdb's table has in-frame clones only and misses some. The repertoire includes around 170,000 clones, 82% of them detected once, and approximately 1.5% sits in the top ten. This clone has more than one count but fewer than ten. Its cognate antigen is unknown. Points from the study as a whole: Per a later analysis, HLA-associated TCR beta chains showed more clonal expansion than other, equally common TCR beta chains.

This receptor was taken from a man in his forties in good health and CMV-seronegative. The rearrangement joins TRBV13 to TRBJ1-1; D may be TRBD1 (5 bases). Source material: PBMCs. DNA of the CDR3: TGTGCCAGCAGCTTAGGCCGGGGGGGGGACACTGAAGCTTTCTTT. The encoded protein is CASSLGRGGDTEAFF.